This TCR beta chain came from a study of cytomegalovirus exposure and HLA in healthy donors. Study-level findings and limits: In a later analysis, HLA-associated TCR beta chains were more clonally expanded than equally common others. A few CMV-associated chains were confirmed in vitro to be specific for CMV antigens. Cytomegalovirus-associated TCR beta chains were listed, numbering approximately 150. Analyses of presence and absence presupposed an approximately uniform sequencing depth across donors.

60 Vbeta and 13 Jbeta primers were used in PCR. Produced via immunoSEQ multiplex PCR; TCRdb's table is partial and in-frame only. This repertoire shows roughly 140,000 clones, 76% found once; its top ten account for about 3.8%. Of note for this clone: Antigen: not known.

Trimming took 5 bases from V and 5 from J, leaving 23 bases between them. This CDR3 spans 17 amino acids. Germline V gives CDR1 SGHTA, CDR2 FQGNSA. The J gene is TRBJ2-3, the V gene TRBV7-2, with D possibly TRBD2 on 6 matching bases. This sequence originates from a man between 18 and 35 years old in good health and CMV-seronegative. The source material was PBMCs. CDR3 nucleotides: TGTGCCAGCAGCCCCCAGGCGGGGTCGAGGGCGTTAGATACGCAGTATTTT. Protein sequence: CASSPQAGSRALDTQYF.